The 29 T cell receptor beta chains given below trace back to one sample, sequenced in a study of long-term antiretroviral therapy in people with HIV (dated by TCRdb to 2022 to 2024). The immunoSEQ hsTCRB v3.0 assay was used at survey level resolution to sequence the TRB variable region. In its TCRdb copy, this immuneACCESS table keeps in-frame sequences only and misses some clones. Where compared with another copy, unresolved V genes explain less than half of these, and the others have no known cause. The sample table records around 19,000 clones; approximately 88% of these occur just once. The top ten hold 8.8% of the sample. The sample was unsorted PBMCs, taken 1.2 years after starting antiretroviral therapy. The receptors here all came from a woman in her thirties or forties with HIV.

The chain has TRBV7-9 and TRBJ2-7; D call uncertain. This CDR3 is built from 13 residues. V lost 3 bases, J lost 0 bases, and 6 bases lay in between. Germline V gene data show CDR1 as SEHNR and CDR2 as FQNEAQ (reference sequence). The CDR3 coding sequence is TGTGCCAGCAGCTTCTGGACCTCCTACGAGCAGTACTTC. Its protein product is CASSFWTSYEQYF.

The genes are TRBV14 and TRBJ1-2; no clear D. Deletions cut 2 bases from V and 5 bases from J, with 9 bases between. CDR3 length: 13 residues. Germline-derived CDR1 and CDR2 are SGHDN and FVKESK. The CDR3 nucleotides read TGTGCCAGCAGCCAATCCCCCGGGTATGGCTACACCTTC. Translated: CASSQSPGYGYTF.

This rearrangement joins TRBV5-6 to TRBJ2-7, with D maybe TRBD1 (5 bases). This CDR3 comprises 11 residues. Germline CDR1 and CDR2: SGHDT and YYEEEE. V shed 4 bases and J shed 4 bases, with 6 bases lying between them. The CDR3 sequence is CASSQGYEQYF. The CDR3 DNA reads as TGTGCCAGCAGCCAGGGATACGAGCAGTACTTC.

This chain joins TRBV28 and TRBJ2-3; 10 bases match TRBD2. V gave up 6 bases and J gave up 6 bases; unmatched junction bases: 6. This CDR3 spans 14 amino acids. Germline-derived CDR1 and CDR2 are MDHEN and SYDVKM. CDR3 DNA: TGTGCCAGCAGGACCAGCGGGGGGGTGGATACGCAGTATTTT. It encodes CASRTSGGVDTQYF.

V usage is TRBV6-5 and J usage is TRBJ2-7; no definite D call. Trimming stripped 6 bases from V and 1 base from J, with 13 bases between. CDR3 length: 14 amino acids. Germline loops: CDR1 MNHEY, CDR2 SVGAGI. The CDR3 loop reads CASSQLTASYEQYF. Written as DNA, the CDR3 is TGTGCCAGCAGCCAATTAACAGCTTCCTACGAGCAGTACTTC.

The chain couples TRBV6-1 to TRBJ1-4; tentative D call: TRBD1 (5 bases). V lost 3 bases and J lost 0, with 17 bases in between. The CDR3 totals 18 residues. Germline V gives CDR1 MNHNS, CDR2 SASEGT. The CDR3 region has the DNA TGTGCCAGCAGTGACTATCGACCCGGGACCTCAACTAATGAAAAACTGTTTTTT. Its translation: CASSDYRPGTSTNEKLFF.

V usage is TRBV7-9 and J usage is TRBJ2-7, with a tentative D call TRBD1 (5 bases). Trimming took off 5 bases at V and 0 bases at J, with 11 bases between the two ends. There are 14 residues in the CDR3. Per the germline V gene, CDR1 is SEHNR and CDR2 is FQNEAQ (reference sequence). CDR3 bases: TGTGCCAGCAGCGCAACAGGAGTCTCCTACGAGCAGTACTTC. It is translated as CASSATGVSYEQYF.

J is TRBJ2-5 and V is TRBV25-1; D is ambiguous. In germline, CDR1 is MGHDK, CDR2 SYGVNS. This CDR3 has 15 amino acids. V was pared by 3 bases and J by 0 bases, with 11 bases between. CDR3 DNA: TGTGCCAGCAGTGACGGACGGTGGTACCAAGAGACCCAGTACTTC. It yields the protein CASSDGRWYQETQYF.

V and J are TRBV6-5 and TRBJ2-7; 7 nucleotides agree with TRBD1. The J segment lost 2 bases and the V segment lost 6 bases, leaving 7 bases of the junction unmatched. Germline V lookup: CDR1 MNHEY, CDR2 SVGAGI. The CDR3 has 14 amino acids. This CDR3 reads CASSYRDSTYEQYF. The CDR3 DNA reads as TGTGCCAGCAGCTATAGGGACAGTACCTACGAGCAGTACTTC.

This chain uses TRBV19 with TRBJ2-3; 10 nucleotides agree with TRBD1. The CDR3 length is 13 residues. V was clipped by 9 bases and J by 6 bases; unmatched bases: 6. CDR1 is LNHDA and CDR2 is SQIVND in the germline V gene (reference sequence). CDR3 protein: CASSDRGRDTQYF. CDR3 bases: TGTGCCAGCTCGGACAGGGGGAGGGATACGCAGTATTTT.

V usage is TRBV7-3 and J usage is TRBJ2-3; 8 nucleotides agree with TRBD2. Germline V lookup: CDR1 SGHTA, CDR2 FQGTGA. Trimming at V came to 3 bases and at J to 2 bases, leaving 4 bases not matched to a gene. This CDR3 comprises 15 residues. CDR3 coding DNA: TGTGCCAGCAGCTTGGTGCGGGGGGACACAGATACGCAGTATTTT. Translated, it gives CASSLVRGDTDTQYF.

The chain is built from TRBV4-1 and TRBJ2-7; no clear D gene. Per the germline V gene, CDR1 is MGHRA and CDR2 is YSYEKL. The V end lost 0 bases, the J end lost 2 bases, and 14 bases lay between the germline ends. The CDR3 has 16 residues. The CDR3 coding sequence is TGCGCCAGCAGCCAAGATGAGGCGGAAGCACCCTACGAGCAGTACTTC. Translation: CASSQDEAEAPYEQYF.

This chain uses TRBV6-6 with TRBJ2-5; possible D gene TRBD1, 6 bases. The CDR3 loop spans 15 amino acids. From germline, CDR1 is MNHNY and CDR2 SVGAGI (reference sequence). V was trimmed by 5 bases and J by 0 bases, leaving 13 bases between them. The CDR3 sequence: CASSPDTGNQETQYF. CDR3 DNA: TGTGCCAGCAGTCCAGACACAGGGAACCAAGAGACCCAGTACTTC.

By share, this clone counts as medium-sized (0.01 to 0.1%). The chain has TRBV19 and TRBJ2-2; no firm D call. The V end lost 3 bases, the J end lost 5 bases, and 10 bases lay between the germline ends. Germline values: CDR1 LNHDA, CDR2 SQIVND (reference sequence). The CDR3 consists of 14 residues. The CDR3 loop reads CASSIWAETGELFF. In DNA form, the CDR3 reads TGTGCCAGTAGTATTTGGGCGGAGACCGGGGAGCTGTTTTTT.

The CDR3 loop is CASSFAGGGRFEQYF. The CDR3 nucleotides are TGTGCCAGCAGTTTTGCGGGGGGCGGGAGGTTTGAGCAGTACTTC. This chain joins TRBV27 and TRBJ2-7, with TRBD2 identical over 8 bases. CDR1 is MNHEY and CDR2 is SMNVEV in the germline V gene (reference sequence). After removal of 3 bases from V and 7 bases from J, the junction contained 11 bases not matched to a gene. The CDR3 totals 15 residues.

The rearrangement uses TRBV28 and TRBJ1-5; D is unresolved. The CDR3 is 13 residues long. CDR1 MDHEN and CDR2 SYDVKM come from the germline V gene. V lost 7 bases, J lost 5 bases, and 12 bases lay in between. The CDR3: CASISGGDQPQHF. As DNA, the CDR3 is TGTGCCAGCATATCGGGTGGAGATCAGCCCCAGCATTTT.

The genes are TRBV5-1 and TRBJ1-1; D gene uncertain. Trimming took off 5 bases at V and 0 bases at J, with 8 bases between the two ends. The CDR3 has 13 amino acids. CDR1 SGHRS and CDR2 YFSETQ come from the germline V gene. CDR3 amino acids: CASSSMVNTEAFF. DNA for the CDR3: TGCGCCAGCAGTTCAATGGTGAACACTGAAGCTTTCTTT.

The rearrangement joins TRBV18 to TRBJ1-2; D gene uncertain. The CDR3 length is 14 residues. CDR1 is KGHSH and CDR2 is LQKENI in the germline V gene. The V end lost 3 bases, the J end lost 0 bases, and 8 bases lay between the germline ends. CDR3 loop: CASSPLESNYGYTF. CDR3 DNA sequence: TGTGCCAGCTCACCTCTGGAGTCTAACTATGGCTACACCTTC.

The V call is TRBV19, the J call TRBJ2-1; D remains unclear. CDR1 LNHDA and CDR2 SQIVND come from the germline V gene (reference sequence). Trimming cost V 6 bases and J 0 bases, with 12 bases left between them. This CDR3 is 15 amino acids long. DNA of the CDR3: TGTGCCAGTAGCATTAGCCTCGGCTCCTACAATGAGCAGTTCTTC. It is translated as CASSISLGSYNEQFF.

V usage is TRBV19 and J usage is TRBJ2-7; D remains unclear. Germline CDR1 is LNHDA and CDR2 is SQIVND (reference sequence). V lost 3 bases and J 4 bases, leaving 16 bases between the germline ends. The CDR3 is 15 amino acids. The DNA of the CDR3 is TGTGCCAGTAGTATGGATAACGGACCGAATTACGAGCAGTACTTC. Translating gives CASSMDNGPNYEQYF.

The V call is TRBV5-1, the J call TRBJ2-7; 10 bases map to TRBD2. The CDR3 has 18 amino acids. V lost 5 bases and J lost 4; bases outside the gene matches: 18. Germline-derived CDR1 and CDR2 are SGHRS and YFSETQ. The CDR3 is CASSGSAGLAGVVYEQYF. For the CDR3, the DNA is TGCGCCAGCAGTGGTTCGGCCGGTCTAGCGGGAGTTGTTTACGAGCAGTACTTC.

The V call is TRBV6-5, the J call TRBJ1-2, with TRBD1 matching 7 bases. The ends lost 6 bases at V and 2 bases at J; junction bases unmatched: 3. The CDR3 is made up of 13 amino acids. Germline V gene data show CDR1 as MNHEY and CDR2 as SVGAGI. The CDR3: CASRSQGNYGYTF. The CDR3 DNA follows: TGTGCCAGCAGGTCACAGGGGAACTATGGCTACACCTTC.

The J gene is TRBJ1-2, the V gene TRBV28; D gene unclear. Germline V gene data show CDR1 as MDHEN and CDR2 as SYDVKM. The CDR3 covers 13 residues. Trimming left V 6 bases short and J 2 bases short, with 10 bases between. The CDR3 sequence is CASSSQTNYGYTF. In DNA, the CDR3 is TGTGCCAGCAGCTCTCAGACGAACTATGGCTACACCTTC.

The rearrangement links TRBV6-6 to TRBJ2-5; 7 bases map to TRBD2. There are 13 residues in the CDR3. Trimming removed 7 bases from V and 1 base from J; junction bases left unmatched: 3. Germline CDR1 and CDR2: MNHNY and SVGAGI (reference sequence). The CDR3 DNA is TGTGCCAGCACGGGGAGGGTCCAAGAGACCCAGTACTTC. Encoded protein: CASTGRVQETQYF.

This chain connects TRBV9 to TRBJ2-7; D unresolved. Trimming left V 3 bases short and J 3 bases short, with 10 bases between. Germline CDR1 reads SGDLS; CDR2 reads YYNGEE. The CDR3 runs 13 residues. The CDR3 here is CASSGLGSYEQYF. Here the CDR3 DNA reads TGTGCCAGCAGCGGTTTGGGTAGCTACGAGCAGTACTTC.

The chain combines TRBV7-6 with TRBJ1-1; tentatively, D is TRBD1 (6 bases). Germline V gene sequence: CDR1 SGHVS, CDR2 FNYEAQ. V dropped 5 bases and J dropped 8 bases, with 9 bases sitting between them. This CDR3 is built from 11 residues. CDR3 sequence (DNA): TGTGCCAGCAGCAACCAGGGGGAAGCTTTCTTT. Amino acid sequence: CASSNQGEAFF. The entire variable domain, with the rest obtained from reference TRBV7-6 and TRBJ1-1, is as follows: GAGVSQSPRYKVTKRGQDVALRCDPISGHVSLYWYRQALGQGPEFLTYFNYEAQQDKSGLPNDRFSAERPEGSISTLTIQRTEQRDSAMYRCASSNQGEAFFGQGTRLTVV.

The CDR3 loop is CASSPGTSRDTQYF. The DNA for the CDR3 is TGTGCCAGCAGCCCCGGGACTAGTCGGGATACGCAGTATTTT. This chain uses TRBV13 with TRBJ2-3; 8 nucleotides agree with TRBD2. CDR3 size: 14 residues. Per germline, CDR1 PRHDT and CDR2 FYEKMQ (reference sequence). Unmatched junction bases numbered 7, after V lost 5 bases and J lost 6 bases.

This clone is a singleton in its sample. The gene calls are TRBV19 and TRBJ1-1, with 7 bases fitting TRBD1. Germline V CDR1 and CDR2: LNHDA, SQIVND (reference sequence). This CDR3 is built from 10 residues. J was trimmed by 7 bases and V by 8 bases; bases with no gene match: 1. CDR3 protein: CASGTVEAFF. The CDR3 bases are TGTGCCAGTGGGACAGTTGAAGCTTTCTTT.

There are a few counts of this clone. This rearrangement joins TRBV7-3 to TRBJ2-1, with 11 bases aligning to TRBD2. Germline CDR1 and CDR2: SGHTA and FQGTGA. J gave up 1 base and V 2 bases, and 4 bases lay outside the gene matches. There are 17 residues in the CDR3. CDR3 DNA: TGTGCCAGCAGCTTAGGCCTAGCGGGAGGATCCTACAATGAGCAGTTCTTC. Encoded protein: CASSLGLAGGSYNEQFF.